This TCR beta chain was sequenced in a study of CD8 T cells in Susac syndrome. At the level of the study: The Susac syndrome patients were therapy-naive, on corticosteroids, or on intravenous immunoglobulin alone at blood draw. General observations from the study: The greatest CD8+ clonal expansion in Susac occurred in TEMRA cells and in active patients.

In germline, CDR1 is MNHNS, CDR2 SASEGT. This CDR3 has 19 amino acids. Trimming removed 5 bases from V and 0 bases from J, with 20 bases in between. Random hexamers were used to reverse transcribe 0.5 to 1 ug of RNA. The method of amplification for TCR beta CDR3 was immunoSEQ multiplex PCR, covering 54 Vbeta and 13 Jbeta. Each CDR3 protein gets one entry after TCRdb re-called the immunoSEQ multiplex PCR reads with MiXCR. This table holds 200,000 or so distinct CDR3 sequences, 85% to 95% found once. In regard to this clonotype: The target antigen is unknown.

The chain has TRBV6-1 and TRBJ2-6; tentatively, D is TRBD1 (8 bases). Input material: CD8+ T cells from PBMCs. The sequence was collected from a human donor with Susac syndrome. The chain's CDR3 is CASSPGEGQADSGANVLTF. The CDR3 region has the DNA TGTGCCAGCAGTCCCGGGGAGGGACAGGCCGACTCTGGGGCCAACGTCCTGACTTTC.